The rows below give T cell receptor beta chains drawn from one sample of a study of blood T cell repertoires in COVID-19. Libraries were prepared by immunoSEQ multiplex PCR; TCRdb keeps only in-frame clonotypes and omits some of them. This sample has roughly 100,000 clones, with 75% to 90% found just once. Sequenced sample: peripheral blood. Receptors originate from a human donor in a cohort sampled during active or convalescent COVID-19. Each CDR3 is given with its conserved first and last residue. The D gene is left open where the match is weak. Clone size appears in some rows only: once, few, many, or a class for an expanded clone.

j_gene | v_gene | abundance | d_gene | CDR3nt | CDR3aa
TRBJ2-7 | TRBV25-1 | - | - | TGTGCCAGCAGTGTACAGGGACATGACGAGCAGTACTTC | CASSVQGHDEQYF
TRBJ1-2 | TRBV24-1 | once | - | TGTGCCACCAGTGCAAGGACAGCCGGGGTGGAAGGCTACACCTTC | CATSARTAGVEGYTF
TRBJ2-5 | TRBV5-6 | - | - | TGTGCCAGCAGCTTGGTTCCAGGGAAAGAGACCCAGTACTTC | CASSLVPGKETQYF
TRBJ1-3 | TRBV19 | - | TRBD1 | TGTGCCAGTAGTATCAGGACAGGGAGTGGAAACACCATATATTTT | CASSIRTGSGNTIYF
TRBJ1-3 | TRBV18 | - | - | TGTGCCAGCTCACCGCCTACCGTTGGAAACACCATATATTTT | CASSPPTVGNTIYF
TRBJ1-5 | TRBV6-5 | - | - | TGTGCCAGCAGCCGGGAAGCGAGGCAGCCCCAGCATTTT | CASSREARQPQHF
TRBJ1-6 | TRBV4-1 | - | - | TGCGCCAGCAGCCATCCCATGAGGAGGGCGGATTCACCCCTCCACTTT | CASSHPMRRADSPLHF
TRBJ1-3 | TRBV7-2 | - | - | TGTGCCAGCAGCTCCCCCGGGTCTGGAAACACCATATATTTT | CASSSPGSGNTIYF
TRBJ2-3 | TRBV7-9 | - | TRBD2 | TGTGCCAGCAGCTTAGCCGGGACTACAGCCACAGATACGCAGTATTTT | CASSLAGTTATDTQYF
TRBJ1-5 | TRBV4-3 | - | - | TGCGCCAGCAGCCAAGACCGCGATCAGCCCCAGCATTTT | CASSQDRDQPQHF
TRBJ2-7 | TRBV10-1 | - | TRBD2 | TGCGCCAGCAGTGAGATTACTGGGACTAGCGGCCTCTACGAGCAGTACTTC | CASSEITGTSGLYEQYF
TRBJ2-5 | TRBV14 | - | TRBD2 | TGTGCCAGCAGCCAGGTAGCGGGGGGTGGAAGAGAGACCCAGTACTTC | CASSQVAGGGRETQYF
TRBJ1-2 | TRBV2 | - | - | TGTGCCAGCAGTGATCGGGGGGTTCCCTATGGCTACACCTTC | CASSDRGVPYGYTF
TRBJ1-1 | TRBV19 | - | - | TGTGCCAGTAGTATAGGTTCCGGGACAACGGGGGGAGCTTTCTTT | CASSIGSGTTGGAFF
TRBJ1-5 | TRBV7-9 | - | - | TGTGCCAGCAGCTTGGGGGGGAAGACCCAGCATTTT | CASSLGGKTQHF
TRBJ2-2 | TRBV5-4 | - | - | TGTGCCAGCAGCCCCGGCAGGGACACCGGGGAGCTGTTTTTT | CASSPGRDTGELFF
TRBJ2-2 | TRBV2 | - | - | TGTGCCAGCCGTCAAACATGGCCTGGGGAGCTGTTTTTT | CASRQTWPGELFF
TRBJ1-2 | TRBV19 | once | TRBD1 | TGTGCCAGTAGTAGGGACAGGGGGCCGTACTATGGCTACACCTTC | CASSRDRGPYYGYTF
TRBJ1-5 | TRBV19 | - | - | TGTGCCAGTAGTACCGTAACAGGTTCTCAGCCCCAGCATTTT | CASSTVTGSQPQHF
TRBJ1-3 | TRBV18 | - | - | TGTGCCAGCTCGTATACGGACGGGGGGATTGCTGGAAACACCATATATTTT | CASSYTDGGIAGNTIYF
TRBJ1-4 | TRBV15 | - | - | TGTGCCACCACCCGACTTAGGGGCAGTGAAAAACTGTTTTTT | CATTRLRGSEKLFF
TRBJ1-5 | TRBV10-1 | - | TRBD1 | TGCGCCACCGCCCTGGGACAGCACAATCAGCCCCAGCATTTT | CATALGQHNQPQHF
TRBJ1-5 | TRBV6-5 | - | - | TGTGCCAGCAGCAGGCTCCCTGCGGCGGGTCAGCCCCAGCATTTT | CASSRLPAAGQPQHF
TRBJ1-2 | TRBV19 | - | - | TGTGCCAGTGCACACGACACTAACTATGGCTACACCTTC | CASAHDTNYGYTF
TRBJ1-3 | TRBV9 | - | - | TGTGCCAGCAGCCCGCGCTCTGGAAACACCATATATTTT | CASSPRSGNTIYF
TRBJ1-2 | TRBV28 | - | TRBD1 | TGTGCCAGCAGGTCCCAGGGGGCTAACTATGGCTACACCTTC | CASRSQGANYGYTF
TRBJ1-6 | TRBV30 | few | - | TGTGCCTGGAGCCCAACCCCGCCGGGCTCCTATAATTCACCCCTCCACTTT | CAWSPTPPGSYNSPLHF
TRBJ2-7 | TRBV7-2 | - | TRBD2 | TGTGCCAGCAGCTACCGACTAGCGGGGGCCTACGAGCAGTACTTC | CASSYRLAGAYEQYF
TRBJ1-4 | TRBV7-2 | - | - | TGTGCCAGCAGCTTAGTAGGAGGAGCAATTAATGAAAAACTGTTTTTT | CASSLVGGAINEKLFF
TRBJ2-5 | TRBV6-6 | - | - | TGTGCCAGCAGTTACTGGTCAGGGAAGGAGACCCAGTACTTC | CASSYWSGKETQYF
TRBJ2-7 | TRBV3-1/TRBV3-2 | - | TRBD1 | TGTGCCAGCAGCCAAGCCGACAGGGATCACGAGCAGTACTTC | CASSQADRDHEQYF
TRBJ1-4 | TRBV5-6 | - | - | TGTGCCAGCGGGGCTTGGTCAACTAATGAAAAACTGTTTTTT | CASGAWSTNEKLFF